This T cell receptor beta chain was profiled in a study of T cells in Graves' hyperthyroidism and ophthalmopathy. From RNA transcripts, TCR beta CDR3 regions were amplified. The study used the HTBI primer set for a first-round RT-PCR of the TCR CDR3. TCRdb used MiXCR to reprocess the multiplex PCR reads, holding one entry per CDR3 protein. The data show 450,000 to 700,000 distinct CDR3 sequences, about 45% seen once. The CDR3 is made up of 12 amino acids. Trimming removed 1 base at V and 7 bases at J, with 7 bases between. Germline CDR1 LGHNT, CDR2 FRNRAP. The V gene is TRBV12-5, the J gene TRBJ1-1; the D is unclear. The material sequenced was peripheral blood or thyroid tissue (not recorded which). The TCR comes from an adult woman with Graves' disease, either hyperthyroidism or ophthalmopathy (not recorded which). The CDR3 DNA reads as TGTGCTAGTGGTTTGGAGTTCAGTGAAGCTTTCTTT. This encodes CASGLEFSEAFF.